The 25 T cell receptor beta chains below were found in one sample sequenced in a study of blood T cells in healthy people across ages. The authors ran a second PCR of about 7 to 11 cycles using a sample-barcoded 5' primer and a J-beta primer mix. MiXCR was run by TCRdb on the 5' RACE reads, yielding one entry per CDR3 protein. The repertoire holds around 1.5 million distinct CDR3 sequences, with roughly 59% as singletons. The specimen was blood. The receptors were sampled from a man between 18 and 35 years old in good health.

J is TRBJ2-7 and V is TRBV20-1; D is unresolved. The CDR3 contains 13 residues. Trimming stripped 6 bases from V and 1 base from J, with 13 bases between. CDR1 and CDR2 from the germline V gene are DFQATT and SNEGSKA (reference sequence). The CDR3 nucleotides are TGCAGTGCCCCCCCGGGCCCTTCCTACGAGCAGTACTTC. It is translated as CSAPPGPSYEQYF.

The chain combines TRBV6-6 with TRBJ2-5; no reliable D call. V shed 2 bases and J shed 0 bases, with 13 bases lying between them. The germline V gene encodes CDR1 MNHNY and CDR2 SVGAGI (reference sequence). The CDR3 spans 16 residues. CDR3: CASSYGVRKYQETQYF. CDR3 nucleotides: TGTGCCAGCAGTTACGGCGTCAGAAAGTACCAAGAGACCCAGTACTTC.

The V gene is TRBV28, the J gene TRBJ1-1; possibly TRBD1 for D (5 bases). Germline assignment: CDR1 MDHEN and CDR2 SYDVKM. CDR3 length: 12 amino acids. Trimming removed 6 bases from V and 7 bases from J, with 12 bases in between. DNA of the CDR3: TGTGCCAGCAGAGAGACAGCGCTTGAAGCTTTCTTT. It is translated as CASRETALEAFF.

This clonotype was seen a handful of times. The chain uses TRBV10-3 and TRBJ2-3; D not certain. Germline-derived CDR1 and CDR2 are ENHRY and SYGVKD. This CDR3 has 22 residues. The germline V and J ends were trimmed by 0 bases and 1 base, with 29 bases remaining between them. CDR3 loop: CAISESSPQLPWRPEGTDTQYF. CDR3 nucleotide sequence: TGTGCCATCAGTGAGTCTAGCCCGCAATTACCCTGGCGCCCCGAGGGCACAGATACGCAGTATTTT.

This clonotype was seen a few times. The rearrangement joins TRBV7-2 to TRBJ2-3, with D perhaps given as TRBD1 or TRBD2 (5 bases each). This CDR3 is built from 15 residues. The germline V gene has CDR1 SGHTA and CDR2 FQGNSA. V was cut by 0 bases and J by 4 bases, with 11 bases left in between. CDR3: CASSLAGLGADTQYF. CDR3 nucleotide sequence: TGTGCCAGCAGCTTAGCAGGCTTGGGGGCAGATACGCAGTATTTT.

The CDR3 loop is CASSFSPTYGYTF. CDR3 DNA sequence: TGTGCCAGCAGTTTTAGTCCTACCTATGGCTACACCTTC. V is TRBV28 and J is TRBJ1-2; D unresolved. CDR3 size: 13 residues. Trimming took off 3 bases at V and 4 bases at J, with 9 bases between the two ends. The V gene's germline CDR1 is MDHEN and CDR2 SYDVKM.

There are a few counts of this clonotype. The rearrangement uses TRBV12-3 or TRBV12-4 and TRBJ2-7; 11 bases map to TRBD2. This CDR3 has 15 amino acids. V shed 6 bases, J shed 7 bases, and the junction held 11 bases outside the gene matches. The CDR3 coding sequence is TGTGCCAGCAGACCCACTAGCGGGAGTGGGTGGGAGCAGTACTTC. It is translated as CASRPTSGSGWEQYF.

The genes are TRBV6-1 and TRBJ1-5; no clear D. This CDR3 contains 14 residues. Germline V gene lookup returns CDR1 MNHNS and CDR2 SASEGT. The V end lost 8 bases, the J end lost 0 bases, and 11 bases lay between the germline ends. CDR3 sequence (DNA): TGTGCCAGCTCTCAGTATTATAGCAATCAGCCCCAGCATTTT. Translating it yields CASSQYYSNQPQHF.

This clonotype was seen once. The DNA for the CDR3 is TGTGCCAGCAGCCAAATCCTTAGCGGGGGGTACAATGAGCAGTTCTTC. This sequence encodes CASSQILSGGYNEQFF. The V and J genes are TRBV14 and TRBJ2-1, with TRBD2 identical over 10 bases. CDR1 SGHDN and CDR2 FVKESK come from the germline V gene. V trimming: 2 bases; J trimming: 4 bases; junction bases outside the gene matches: 5. The CDR3 is 16 residues long.

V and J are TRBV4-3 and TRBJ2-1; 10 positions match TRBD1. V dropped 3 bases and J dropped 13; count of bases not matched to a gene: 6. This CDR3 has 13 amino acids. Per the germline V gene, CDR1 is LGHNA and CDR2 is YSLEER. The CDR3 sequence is CASSQSTGGYQFF. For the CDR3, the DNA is TGCGCCAGCAGCCAGTCGACAGGGGGCTATCAGTTCTTC.

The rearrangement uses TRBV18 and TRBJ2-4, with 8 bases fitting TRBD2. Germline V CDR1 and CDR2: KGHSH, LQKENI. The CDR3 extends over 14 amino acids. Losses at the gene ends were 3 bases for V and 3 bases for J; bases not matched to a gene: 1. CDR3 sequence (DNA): TGTGCCAGCTCACCTGCGGGGGGCAAAAACATTCAGTACTTC. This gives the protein CASSPAGGKNIQYF.

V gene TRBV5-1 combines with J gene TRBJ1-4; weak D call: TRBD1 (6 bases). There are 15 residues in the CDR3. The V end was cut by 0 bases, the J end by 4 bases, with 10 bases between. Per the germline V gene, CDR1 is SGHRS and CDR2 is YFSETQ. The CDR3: CASSLARQVNEKLFF. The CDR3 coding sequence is TGCGCCAGCAGCTTGGCCAGACAGGTTAATGAAAAACTGTTTTTT.

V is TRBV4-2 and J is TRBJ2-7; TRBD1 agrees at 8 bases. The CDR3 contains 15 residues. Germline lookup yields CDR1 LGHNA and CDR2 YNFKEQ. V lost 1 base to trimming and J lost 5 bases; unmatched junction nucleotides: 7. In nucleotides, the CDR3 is TGTGCCAGCAGCCAAGTTGCGACAGGGGAGGACGAGCAGTACTTC. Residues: CASSQVATGEDEQYF.

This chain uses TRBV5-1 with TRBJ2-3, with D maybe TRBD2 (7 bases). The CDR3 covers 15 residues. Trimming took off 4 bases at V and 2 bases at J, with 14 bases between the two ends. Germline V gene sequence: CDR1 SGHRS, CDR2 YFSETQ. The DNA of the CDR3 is TGCGCCAGCAGCCGGCCGGGGGGCGACACAGATACGCAGTATTTT. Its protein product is CASSRPGGDTDTQYF.

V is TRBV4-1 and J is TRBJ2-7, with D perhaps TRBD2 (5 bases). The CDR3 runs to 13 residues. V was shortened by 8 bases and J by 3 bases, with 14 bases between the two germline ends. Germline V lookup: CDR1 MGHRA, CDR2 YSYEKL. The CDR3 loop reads CASCPGVGYEQYF. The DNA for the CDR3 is TGCGCCAGCTGTCCCGGGGTAGGCTACGAGCAGTACTTC.

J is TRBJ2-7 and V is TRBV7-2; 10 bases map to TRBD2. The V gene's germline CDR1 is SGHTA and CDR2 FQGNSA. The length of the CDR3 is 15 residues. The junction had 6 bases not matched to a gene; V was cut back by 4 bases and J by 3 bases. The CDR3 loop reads CASSSTLAGYYEQYF. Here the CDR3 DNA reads TGTGCCAGCAGCTCGACACTAGCGGGGTACTACGAGCAGTACTTC.

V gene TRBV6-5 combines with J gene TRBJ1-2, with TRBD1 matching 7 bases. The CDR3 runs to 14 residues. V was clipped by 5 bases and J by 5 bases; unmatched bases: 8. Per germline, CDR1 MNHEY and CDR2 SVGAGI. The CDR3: CASSDPQGPYGYTF. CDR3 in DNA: TGTGCCAGCAGTGACCCACAGGGGCCATATGGCTACACCTTC.

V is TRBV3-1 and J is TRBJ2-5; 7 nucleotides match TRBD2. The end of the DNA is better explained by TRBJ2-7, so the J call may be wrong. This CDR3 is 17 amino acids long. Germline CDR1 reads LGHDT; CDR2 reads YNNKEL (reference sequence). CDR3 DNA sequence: TGTGCCAGCAGCCTAAGTTTGGGCGGGAGAGCCTCCTACGAGCAGTACTTC. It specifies CASSLSLGGRASYEQYF.

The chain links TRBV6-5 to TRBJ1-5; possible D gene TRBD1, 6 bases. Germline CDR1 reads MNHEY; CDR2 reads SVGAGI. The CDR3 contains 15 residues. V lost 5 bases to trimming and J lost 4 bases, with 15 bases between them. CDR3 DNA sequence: TGTGCCAGCAGTCGGACAGCGACCTTTAATCAGCCCCAGCATTTT. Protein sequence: CASSRTATFNQPQHF.

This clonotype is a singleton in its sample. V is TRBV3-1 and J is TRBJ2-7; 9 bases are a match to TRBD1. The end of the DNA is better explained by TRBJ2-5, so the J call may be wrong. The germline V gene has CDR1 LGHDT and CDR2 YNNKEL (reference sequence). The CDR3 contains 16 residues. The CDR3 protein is CASSLFERTGVETQYF. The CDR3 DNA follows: TGTGCCAGCAGCCTCTTCGAGAGGACAGGGGTTGAGACCCAGTACTTC.

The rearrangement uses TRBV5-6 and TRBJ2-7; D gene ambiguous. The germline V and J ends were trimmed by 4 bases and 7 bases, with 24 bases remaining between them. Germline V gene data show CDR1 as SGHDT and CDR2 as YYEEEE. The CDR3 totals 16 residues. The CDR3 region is CASSLVTEFSYNEQYF. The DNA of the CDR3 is TGTGCCAGCAGCCTCGTCACAGAGTTCTCCTACAATGAGCAGTACTTC.

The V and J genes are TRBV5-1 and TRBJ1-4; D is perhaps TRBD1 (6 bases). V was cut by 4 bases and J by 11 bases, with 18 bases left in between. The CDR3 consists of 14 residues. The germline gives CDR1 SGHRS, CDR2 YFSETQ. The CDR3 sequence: CASSPSGDTKKLFF. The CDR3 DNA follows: TGCGCCAGCAGCCCCTCGGGGGACACGAAGAAACTGTTTTTT.

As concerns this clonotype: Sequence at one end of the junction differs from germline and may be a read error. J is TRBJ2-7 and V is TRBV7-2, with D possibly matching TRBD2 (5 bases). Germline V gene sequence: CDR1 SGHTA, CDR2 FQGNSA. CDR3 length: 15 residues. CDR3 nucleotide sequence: TGTGCCAGCAGTTTAGCGCCTCAGAGCTCCTACGAGCAGTACTTC. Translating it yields CASSLAPQSSYEQYF.

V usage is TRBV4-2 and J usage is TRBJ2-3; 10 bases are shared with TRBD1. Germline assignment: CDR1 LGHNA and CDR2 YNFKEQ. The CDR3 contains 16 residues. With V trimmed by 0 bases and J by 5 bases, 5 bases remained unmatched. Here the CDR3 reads CASSQDSGQGGDTQYF. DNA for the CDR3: TGTGCCAGCAGCCAAGATTCAGGACAGGGGGGAGATACGCAGTATTTT.

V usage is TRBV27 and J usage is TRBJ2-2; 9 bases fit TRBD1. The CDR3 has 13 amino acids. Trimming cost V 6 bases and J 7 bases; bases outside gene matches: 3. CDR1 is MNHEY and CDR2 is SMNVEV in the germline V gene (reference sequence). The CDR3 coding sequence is TGTGCCAGCAGACGGACAGGGGTCGGGGAGCTGTTTTTT. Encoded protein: CASRRTGVGELFF.